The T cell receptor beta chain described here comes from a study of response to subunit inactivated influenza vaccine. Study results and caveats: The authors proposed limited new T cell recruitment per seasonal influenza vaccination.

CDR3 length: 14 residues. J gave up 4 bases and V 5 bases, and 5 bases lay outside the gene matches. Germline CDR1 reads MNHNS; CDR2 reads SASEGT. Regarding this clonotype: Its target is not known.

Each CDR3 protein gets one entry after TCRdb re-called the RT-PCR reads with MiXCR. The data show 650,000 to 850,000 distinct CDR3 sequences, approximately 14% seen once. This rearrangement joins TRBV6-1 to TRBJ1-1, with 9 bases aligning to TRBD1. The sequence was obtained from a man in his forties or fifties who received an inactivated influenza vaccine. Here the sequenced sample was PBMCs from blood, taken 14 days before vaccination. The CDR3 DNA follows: TGTGCCAGCAGTACCCGGGACAGGGTCACTGAAGCTTTCTTT. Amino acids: CASSTRDRVTEAFF.